Below are 30 T cell receptor beta chains sequenced from a single sample in a study of blood T cell repertoires in COVID-19. The assay was immunoSEQ multiplex PCR, and TCRdb's table has in-frame clones only and misses some. The sample carries about 310,000 clones, around 87% recorded once. Specimen: peripheral blood. All receptors derive from a man between 45 and 60 years old with active or convalescent COVID-19.

The gene calls are TRBV2 and TRBJ2-3; 10 bases match TRBD2. V lost 7 bases to trimming and J lost 0 bases; unmatched junction nucleotides: 7. Germline V gene lookup returns CDR1 SNHLY and CDR2 FYNNEI. The CDR3 extends over 16 amino acids. Written as DNA, the CDR3 is TGTGCCAGCAATCTAGCGGGAGTTAGGAGCACAGATACGCAGTATTTT. It encodes CASNLAGVRSTDTQYF.

The chain joins TRBV2 to TRBJ1-2; 10 bases map to TRBD1. CDR1 is SNHLY, CDR2 FYNNEI, per germline. V was clipped by 8 bases and J by 4 bases; unmatched bases: 1. The CDR3 consists of 12 residues. CDR3 sequence: CASGDRGYGYTF. CDR3 in DNA: TGTGCCAGCGGGGACAGGGGCTATGGCTACACCTTC.

CDR3 residues: CASSQSSTNEKLFF. Here the CDR3 DNA reads TGTGCCAGCAGCCAATCATCAACTAATGAAAAACTGTTTTTT. This rearrangement joins TRBV3-1 (or the pseudogene TRBV3-2) to TRBJ1-4; D is unresolved. Trimming removed 2 bases from V and 0 bases from J, with 4 bases in between. Per the germline V gene, CDR1 is LGHDT and CDR2 is YNNKEL (reference sequence). CDR3 length: 14 residues.

This clone occurred a few times. Other DNA sequences in this sample translate to the same CDR3. The chain carries TRBV28 and TRBJ2-7, with 8 nucleotides matching TRBD1. The CDR3 runs 14 residues. Per germline, CDR1 MDHEN and CDR2 SYDVKM. Unmatched junction bases numbered 6, after V lost 6 bases and J lost 2 bases. This CDR3 reads CASRPGTGPYEQYF. DNA for the CDR3: TGTGCCAGCAGACCCGGGACAGGCCCCTACGAGCAGTACTTC.

This clone was found once. Since no conserved phenylalanine or tryptophan closes the CDR3, a read error is the likely cause. It is unclear where the CDR3 begins or ends on the DNA, so no DNA is shown, and the CDR3 is as TCRdb lists it. The V and J genes are TRBV30 and TRBJ1-2. The germline V gene encodes CDR1 GTSNPN and CDR2 SVGIG (reference sequence). The CDR3 adds up to 8 amino acids, both ends counted. The CDR3 loop reads CASGEGRI.

The chain recombines TRBV3-1 (or the pseudogene TRBV3-2) with TRBJ1-5; TRBD1 matches 8 bases. Germline CDR1 LGHDT, CDR2 YNNKEL (reference sequence). The CDR3 contains 14 residues. V was pared by 2 bases and J by 5 bases, with 2 bases of the junction left unmatched. CDR3 DNA: TGTGCCAGCAGCCAATCGACAGGGGATCAGCCCCAGCATTTT. Protein sequence: CASSQSTGDQPQHF.

The chain uses TRBV6-5 and TRBJ2-4; 10 nucleotides line up with TRBD1. Per the germline V gene, CDR1 is MNHEY and CDR2 is SVGAGI. CDR3 length equals 15 residues. J gave up 6 bases and V 6 bases, and 8 bases lay outside the gene matches. The DNA for the CDR3 is TGTGCCAGCAGCCCGAAGACAGGGGGCCGAAACATTCAGTACTTC. Translation: CASSPKTGGRNIQYF.

V gene TRBV3-1 (or the pseudogene TRBV3-2) combines with J gene TRBJ2-1, with 9 bases matching TRBD2. Looked up from germline, CDR1 is LGHDT and CDR2 is YNNKEL (reference sequence). CDR3 length: 15 residues. V dropped 6 bases and J dropped 10; count of bases not matched to a gene: 13. This chain's CDR3 is CASRNGGRAFYEQFF. The CDR3 DNA sequence: TGTGCCAGCAGGAATGGCGGGAGGGCGTTTTACGAGCAGTTCTTC.

The chain combines TRBV14 with TRBJ2-1; 15 positions match TRBD2. Germline lookup yields CDR1 SGHDN and CDR2 FVKESK. This CDR3 has 14 residues. The V gene end was trimmed by 9 bases and the J gene end by 9 bases; junction bases not matched to a gene: 6. CDR3 in DNA: TGTGCCAGTAACGGACTAGCGGGAGGGCGTGAGCAGTTCTTC. Amino acids: CASNGLAGGREQFF.

J is TRBJ1-6 and V is TRBV4-1; 7 nucleotides line up with TRBD1. The CDR3 has 17 residues. The V gene's germline CDR1 is MGHRA and CDR2 YSYEKL. V lost 1 base to trimming and J lost 9 bases; unmatched junction nucleotides: 12. CDR3 DNA sequence: TGCGCCAGCAGCCAAGTTCAAGTGGGCCAGGGGGTTTCACCCCTCCACTTT. The encoded protein is CASSQVQVGQGVSPLHF.

This clone has only a few counts. The chain uses TRBV9 and TRBJ2-1, with 9 bases identical to TRBD1. Germline CDR1 reads SGDLS; CDR2 reads YYNGEE. After removal of 2 bases from V and 8 bases from J, the junction contained 8 bases not matched to a gene. The CDR3 covers 15 residues. The CDR3 DNA follows: TGTGCCAGCAGCGTCGAGACAGGGGGGAGGTATGAGCAGTTCTTC. Translating gives CASSVETGGRYEQFF.

The CDR3 region has the DNA TGTGCCAGCAGCGCAGGTGGTGGAAACACCATATATTTT. Translated, it gives CASSAGGGNTIYF. This sequence joins TRBV12-3 or TRBV12-4 and TRBJ1-3; D remains ambiguous. Between the trimmed V and J ends, which lost 6 bases and 3 bases, there was a span of 9 bases. The CDR3 runs to 13 residues.

The chain links TRBV7-7 to TRBJ1-5, with 10 bases that match TRBD1. The length of the CDR3 is 18 residues. Germline V gene sequence: CDR1 SSHAT, CDR2 FNYEAQ (reference sequence). Trimming at V came to 6 bases and at J to 0 bases, leaving 11 bases not matched to a gene. Here the CDR3 DNA reads TGTGCCAGCAGTCCCCAAGACAGGGGGCGAAATAGCAATCAGCCCCAGCATTTT. Protein sequence: CASSPQDRGRNSNQPQHF.

The DNA of the CDR3 is TGTGCCACCGCGTTTACCGGGACAGGGGCCGCTGAGCAGTTCTTC. Residues: CATAFTGTGAAEQFF. This chain connects TRBV24-1 to TRBJ2-1, with TRBD1 identical over 10 bases. Trimming removed 9 bases from V and 9 bases from J; junction bases left unmatched: 13. The CDR3 is made up of 15 amino acids. CDR1 and CDR2 (germline): KGHDR, SFDVKD.

The V gene is TRBV24-1, the J gene TRBJ1-5; D possibly corresponds to TRBD1 (5 bases). Germline lookup yields CDR1 KGHDR and CDR2 SFDVKD. With 6 bases removed from V and 0 bases from J, the gap between germline ends came to 8 bases. CDR3 length: 14 amino acids. CDR3 nucleotides: TGTGCCACCAGTAAGGGACTTAGCAATCAGCCCCAGCATTTT. This sequence encodes CATSKGLSNQPQHF.

This clone appeared once. The rearrangement joins TRBV11-3 to TRBJ2-1, with 11 nucleotides matching TRBD1. The CDR3 runs 15 residues. Per the germline V gene, CDR1 is SGHNT and CDR2 is YENEEA. V lost 5 bases to trimming and J lost 4 bases; unmatched junction nucleotides: 4. The CDR3 spells CASSPRDRGYNEQFF. The CDR3 region has the DNA TGTGCCAGCAGCCCCCGGGACAGGGGGTACAATGAGCAGTTCTTC.

Note on this clone: Distinct nucleotide sequences in the sample also encode this CDR3. The gene calls are TRBV7-9 and TRBJ2-3; the D is unclear. Germline V CDR1 and CDR2: SEHNR, FQNEAQ (reference sequence). The CDR3 sequence is 15 residues long. V gave up 1 base and J gave up 1 base, with 9 bases separating them. The CDR3 sequence: CASSLEGDGTDTQYF. CDR3 bases: TGTGCCAGCAGCTTAGAAGGAGACGGCACAGATACGCAGTATTTT.

The chain couples TRBV30 to TRBJ1-2, with 9 bases aligning to TRBD1. CDR1 is GTSNPN, CDR2 SVGIG, per germline (reference sequence). The CDR3 is 18 residues long. V trimming: 1 base; J trimming: 0 bases; junction bases outside the gene matches: 12. Here the CDR3 DNA reads TGTGCCTGGAGTGCTAGGCCGGGACAGGGATTAACTAACTATGGCTACACCTTC. This encodes CAWSARPGQGLTNYGYTF.

The chain employs TRBV9 and TRBJ1-2; TRBD1 agrees at 8 bases. V shed 0 bases, J shed 1 base, and the junction held 2 bases outside the gene matches. The CDR3 has 15 residues. The germline V gene has CDR1 SGDLS and CDR2 YYNGEE. The chain's CDR3 is CASSVGQGNNYGYTF. The CDR3 bases are TGTGCCAGCAGCGTAGGACAGGGGAATAACTATGGCTACACCTTC. Variable domain in full (rest from reference TRBV9 and TRBJ1-2): DSGVTQTPKHLITATGQRVTLRCSPRSGDLSVYWYQQSLDQGLQFLIQYYNGEERAKGNILERFSAQQFPDLHSELNLSSLELGDSALYFCASSVGQGNNYGYTFGSGTRLTVV.

The J gene is TRBJ1-5, the V gene TRBV28, with 8 nucleotides matching TRBD1. CDR3 size: 15 residues. Germline V lookup: CDR1 MDHEN, CDR2 SYDVKM. The junction had 5 bases not matched to a gene; V was cut back by 1 base and J by 6 bases. In DNA form, the CDR3 reads TGTGCCAGCAGTTTATCTTTCAGGGGGCTTCAGCCCCAGCATTTT. Protein: CASSLSFRGLQPQHF.

V is TRBV6-1 and J is TRBJ2-5; tentatively, D is TRBD1 (5 bases). Germline values: CDR1 MNHNS, CDR2 SASEGT. Trimming removed 2 bases from V and 6 bases from J, with 10 bases in between. CDR3 length equals 13 residues. In nucleotides, the CDR3 is TGTGCCAGCAGTGAACAGGGTCGAAAGACCCAGTACTTC. Its translation is CASSEQGRKTQYF.

The V call is TRBV28, the J call TRBJ1-5; possibly TRBD1 for D (6 bases). The V and J ends lost 6 bases and 4 bases respectively, with 13 bases between them. This CDR3 has 14 amino acids. Looked up from germline, CDR1 is MDHEN and CDR2 is SYDVKM. CDR3 DNA: TGTGCCAGCAGCCTGCAGGGGCATAATCAGCCCCAGCATTTT. It specifies CASSLQGHNQPQHF.

This clone was detected only once. Distinct nucleotide sequences in the sample also encode this CDR3. The chain is built from TRBV6-5 and TRBJ1-1, with D unclear. The CDR3 is 12 amino acids. Germline V gene lookup returns CDR1 MNHEY and CDR2 SVGAGI. V gave up 2 bases and J gave up 4 bases, with 5 bases separating them. The CDR3 DNA reads as TGTGCCAGCAGTTACGCAGGCACTGAAGCTTTCTTT. Translated, it gives CASSYAGTEAFF.

V gene TRBV5-1 combines with J gene TRBJ2-3, with TRBD2 identical over 8 bases. CDR3 length equals 16 residues. Trimming at V came to 0 bases and at J to 4 bases, leaving 7 bases not matched to a gene. Germline assignment: CDR1 SGHRS and CDR2 YFSETQ. CDR3 region: CASSLVPGGPADTQYF. The CDR3 DNA is TGCGCCAGCAGCTTGGTTCCGGGGGGGCCCGCAGATACGCAGTATTTT. The variable domain in full, with the rest retrieved from reference TRBV5-1 and TRBJ2-3, is KAGVTQTPRYLIKTRGQQVTLSCSPISGHRSVSWYQQTPGQGLQFLFEYFSETQRNKGNFPGRFSGRQFSNSRSEMNVSTLELGDSALYLCASSLVPGGPADTQYFGPGTRLTVL.

The CDR3 loop reads CASSLTSITESHGYTF. DNA for the CDR3: TGTGCCAGCAGCTTAACCTCGATAACAGAGAGTCACGGCTACACCTTC. V gene TRBV13 combines with J gene TRBJ1-2; D unresolved. The CDR3 spans 16 residues. V lost 2 bases and J lost 8, with 21 bases in between. The germline CDR1 and CDR2 sequences are PRHDT and FYEKMQ (reference sequence).

J is TRBJ2-1 and V is TRBV18, with 7 bases matching TRBD1. The CDR3 runs to 15 residues. Unmatched junction bases numbered 6, after V lost 2 bases and J lost 5 bases. CDR1 and CDR2 (germline): KGHSH, LQKENI. The CDR3 loop reads CASSPDRVGDNEQFF. CDR3 bases: TGTGCCAGCTCACCAGACAGGGTTGGAGACAATGAGCAGTTCTTC.

J is TRBJ2-5 and V is TRBV5-1; D is undetermined. V lost 5 bases and J lost 5, with 16 bases in between. The germline CDR1 and CDR2 sequences are SGHRS and YFSETQ. CDR3 length: 14 amino acids. The CDR3 DNA is TGCGCCAGCAGTTCACGACAAGTCGATGAGACCCAGTACTTC. Amino acid sequence: CASSSRQVDETQYF.

The gene calls are TRBV4-2 and TRBJ1-6; D possibly corresponds to TRBD1 (5 bases). The germline CDR1 and CDR2 sequences are LGHNA and YNFKEQ. The V gene lost 10 bases and the J gene lost 2 bases, with 12 bases spanning the gap. The CDR3 is 14 residues long. The CDR3 protein is CATSTVAYNSPLHF. CDR3 sequence (DNA): TGTGCCACCTCGACAGTTGCCTATAATTCACCCCTCCACTTT.

A remark on this clone: Other nucleotide sequences in the sample specify the same CDR3. The chain uses TRBV7-2 and TRBJ2-2; D unresolved. Trimming stripped 1 base from V and 5 bases from J, with 8 bases between. The CDR3 consists of 14 residues. Germline V CDR1 and CDR2: SGHTA, FQGNSA. The CDR3 region has the DNA TGTGCCAGCAGCTTAGAACTGAATACCGGGGAGCTGTTTTTT. Residues: CASSLELNTGELFF.

The chain joins TRBV19 to TRBJ2-3, with 10 bases matching TRBD2. Per the germline V gene, CDR1 is LNHDA and CDR2 is SQIVND (reference sequence). CDR3 size: 15 residues. V was pared by 6 bases and J by 1 base, with 4 bases of the junction left unmatched. CDR3 sequence (DNA): TGTGCCAGTAGGAAAACTAGCGGGGGCACAGATACGCAGTATTTT. Translating gives CASRKTSGGTDTQYF.